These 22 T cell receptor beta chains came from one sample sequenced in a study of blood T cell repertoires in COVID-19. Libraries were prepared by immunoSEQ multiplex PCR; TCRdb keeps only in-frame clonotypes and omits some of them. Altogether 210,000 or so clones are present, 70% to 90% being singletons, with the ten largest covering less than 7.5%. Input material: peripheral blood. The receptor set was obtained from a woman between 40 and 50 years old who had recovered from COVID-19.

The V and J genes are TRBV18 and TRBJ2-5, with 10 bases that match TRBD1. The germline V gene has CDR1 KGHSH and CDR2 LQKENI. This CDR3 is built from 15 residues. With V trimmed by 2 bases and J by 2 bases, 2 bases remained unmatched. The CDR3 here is CASSPDRGLQETQYF. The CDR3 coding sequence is TGTGCCAGCTCACCAGACAGGGGGCTGCAAGAGACCCAGTACTTC.

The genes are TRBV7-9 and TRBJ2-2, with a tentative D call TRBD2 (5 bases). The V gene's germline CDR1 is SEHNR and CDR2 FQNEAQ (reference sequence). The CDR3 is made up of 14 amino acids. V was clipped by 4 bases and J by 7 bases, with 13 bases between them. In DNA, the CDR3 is TGTGCCAGCAGCTCCCCCTCCGCGGGCGGGGAGCTGTTTTTT. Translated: CASSSPSAGGELFF.

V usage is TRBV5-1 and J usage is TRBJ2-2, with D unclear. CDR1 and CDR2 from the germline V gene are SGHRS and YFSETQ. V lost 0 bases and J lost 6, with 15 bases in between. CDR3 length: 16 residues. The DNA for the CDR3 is TGCGCCAGCAGCTTGGTAGAGTCCGCCTTCGCCGGGGAGCTGTTTTTT. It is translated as CASSLVESAFAGELFF.

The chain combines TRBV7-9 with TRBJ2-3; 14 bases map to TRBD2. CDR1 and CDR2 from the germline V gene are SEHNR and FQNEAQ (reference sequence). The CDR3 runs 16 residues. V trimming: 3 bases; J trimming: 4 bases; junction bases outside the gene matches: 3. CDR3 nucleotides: TGTGCCAGCAGCTTTGGGACTAGCGGGAGATCAGATACGCAGTATTTT. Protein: CASSFGTSGRSDTQYF.

The CDR3 nucleotides read TGTGCCAGTGACCAGACAGAAACTAATGAAAAACTGTTTTTT. Translation: CASDQTETNEKLFF. The J gene is TRBJ1-4, the V gene TRBV2, with D possibly TRBD1 on 5 matching bases. Trimming stripped 9 bases from V and 1 base from J, with 12 bases between. The germline V gene encodes CDR1 SNHLY and CDR2 FYNNEI. This CDR3 is built from 14 residues.

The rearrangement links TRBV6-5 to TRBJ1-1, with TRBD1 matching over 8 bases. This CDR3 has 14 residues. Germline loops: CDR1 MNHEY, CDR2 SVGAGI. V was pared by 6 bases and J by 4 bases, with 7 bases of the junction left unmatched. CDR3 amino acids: CASRRDRTSTEAFF. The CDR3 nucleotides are TGTGCCAGCAGGAGGGACAGGACGAGCACTGAAGCTTTCTTT.

CDR3 DNA: TGTGCCAGTAGTATCGTAGGGGCTAGCGGGAGCGTTGAGCAGTACTTC. Amino acids: CASSIVGASGSVEQYF. The genes are TRBV19 and TRBJ2-7; 10 bases align to TRBD2. The V gene's germline CDR1 is LNHDA and CDR2 SQIVND (reference sequence). After removal of 3 bases from V and 7 bases from J, the junction contained 12 bases not matched to a gene. The CDR3 has 16 residues.

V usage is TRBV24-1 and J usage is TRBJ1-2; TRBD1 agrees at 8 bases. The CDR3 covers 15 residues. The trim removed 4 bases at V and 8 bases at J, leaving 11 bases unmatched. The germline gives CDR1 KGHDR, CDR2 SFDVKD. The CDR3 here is CATSEPDRGGWGYTF. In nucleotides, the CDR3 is TGTGCCACCAGTGAACCCGACAGGGGAGGTTGGGGCTACACCTTC.

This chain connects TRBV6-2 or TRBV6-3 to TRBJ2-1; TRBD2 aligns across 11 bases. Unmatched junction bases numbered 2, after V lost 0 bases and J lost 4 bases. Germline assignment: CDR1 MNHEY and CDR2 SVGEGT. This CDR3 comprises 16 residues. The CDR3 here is CASSYSGLAGYNEQFF. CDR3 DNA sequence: TGTGCCAGCAGTTACTCAGGACTAGCGGGTTACAATGAGCAGTTCTTC.

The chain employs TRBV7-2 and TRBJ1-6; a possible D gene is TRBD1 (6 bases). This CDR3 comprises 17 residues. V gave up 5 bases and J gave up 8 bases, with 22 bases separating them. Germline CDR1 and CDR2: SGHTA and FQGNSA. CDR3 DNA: TGTGCCAGCAGCCAAAACAACAGGGTTTTATCGCATTCACCCCTCCACTTT. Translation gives CASSQNNRVLSHSPLHF.

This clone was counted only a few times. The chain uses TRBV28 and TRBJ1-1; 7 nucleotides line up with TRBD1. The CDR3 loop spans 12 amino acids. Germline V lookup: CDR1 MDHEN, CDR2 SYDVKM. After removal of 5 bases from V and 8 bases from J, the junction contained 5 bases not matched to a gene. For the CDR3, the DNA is TGTGCCAGCAGTCCAACGGACAGGGAAGCTTTCTTT. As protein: CASSPTDREAFF.

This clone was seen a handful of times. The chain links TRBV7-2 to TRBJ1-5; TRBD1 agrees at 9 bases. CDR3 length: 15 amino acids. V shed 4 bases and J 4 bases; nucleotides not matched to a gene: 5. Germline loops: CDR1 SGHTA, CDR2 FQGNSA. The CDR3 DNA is TGTGCCAGCAGCTCAAGGACAGGGGAGAATCAGCCCCAGCATTTT. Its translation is CASSSRTGENQPQHF.

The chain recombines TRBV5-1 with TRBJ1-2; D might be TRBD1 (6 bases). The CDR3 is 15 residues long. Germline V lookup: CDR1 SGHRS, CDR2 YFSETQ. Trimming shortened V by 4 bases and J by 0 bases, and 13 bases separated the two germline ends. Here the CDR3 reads CASSQQGTTNYGYTF. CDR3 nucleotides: TGCGCCAGCAGCCAACAGGGCACAACTAACTATGGCTACACCTTC.

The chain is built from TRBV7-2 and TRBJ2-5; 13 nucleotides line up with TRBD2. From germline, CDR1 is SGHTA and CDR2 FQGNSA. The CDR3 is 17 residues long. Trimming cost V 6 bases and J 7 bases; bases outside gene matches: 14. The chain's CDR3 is CASSLYTSGRAMATQYF. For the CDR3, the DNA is TGTGCCAGCAGTTTATACACTAGCGGGAGGGCGATGGCGACCCAGTACTTC. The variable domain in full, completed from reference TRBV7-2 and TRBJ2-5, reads GAGVSQSPSNKVTEKGKDVELRCDPISGHTALYWYRQSLGQGLEFLIYFQGNSAPDKSGLPSDRFSAERTGGSVSTLTIQRTQQEDSAVYLCASSLYTSGRAMATQYFGPGTRLLVL.

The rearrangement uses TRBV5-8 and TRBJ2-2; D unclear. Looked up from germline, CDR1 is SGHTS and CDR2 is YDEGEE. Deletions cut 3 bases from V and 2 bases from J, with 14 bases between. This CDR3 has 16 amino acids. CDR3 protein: CASSYNFGANTGELFF. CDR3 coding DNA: TGTGCCAGCAGCTATAACTTCGGAGCCAACACCGGGGAGCTGTTTTTT.

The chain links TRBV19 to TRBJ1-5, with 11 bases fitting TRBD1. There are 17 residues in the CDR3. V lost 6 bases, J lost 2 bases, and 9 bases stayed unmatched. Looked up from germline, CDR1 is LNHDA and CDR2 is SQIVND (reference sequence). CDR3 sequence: CASRWDRGSARNQPQHF. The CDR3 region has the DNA TGTGCCAGTAGATGGGACAGGGGGTCAGCTCGCAATCAGCCCCAGCATTTT.

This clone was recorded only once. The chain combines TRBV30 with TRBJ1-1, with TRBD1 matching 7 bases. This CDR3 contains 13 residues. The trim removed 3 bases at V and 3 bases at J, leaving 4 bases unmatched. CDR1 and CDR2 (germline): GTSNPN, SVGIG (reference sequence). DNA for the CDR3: TGTGCCTGGAGAAGACAGGGATACACTGAAGCTTTCTTT. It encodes CAWRRQGYTEAFF.

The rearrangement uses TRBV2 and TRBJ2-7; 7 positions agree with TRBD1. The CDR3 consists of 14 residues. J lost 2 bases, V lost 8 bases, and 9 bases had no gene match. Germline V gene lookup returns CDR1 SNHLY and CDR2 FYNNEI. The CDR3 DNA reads TGTGCCAGCCGAATGGACAGGCCAACCTACGAGCAGTACTTC. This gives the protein CASRMDRPTYEQYF.

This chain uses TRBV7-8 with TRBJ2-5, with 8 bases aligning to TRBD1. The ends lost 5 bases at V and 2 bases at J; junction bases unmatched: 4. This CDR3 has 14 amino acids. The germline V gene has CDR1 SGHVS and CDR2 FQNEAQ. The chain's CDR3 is CASSPTGVQETQYF. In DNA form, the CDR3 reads TGTGCCAGCAGCCCGACAGGGGTTCAAGAGACCCAGTACTTC.

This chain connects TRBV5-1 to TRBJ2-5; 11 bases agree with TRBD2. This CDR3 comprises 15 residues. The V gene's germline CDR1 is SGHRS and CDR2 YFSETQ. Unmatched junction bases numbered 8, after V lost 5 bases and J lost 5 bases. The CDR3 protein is CASRQTSGRRETQYF. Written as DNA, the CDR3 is TGCGCCAGCAGACAAACTAGCGGGAGACGGGAGACCCAGTACTTC.

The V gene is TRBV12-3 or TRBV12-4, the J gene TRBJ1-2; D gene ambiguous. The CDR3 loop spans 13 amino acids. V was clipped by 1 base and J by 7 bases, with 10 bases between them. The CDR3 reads CASSLDGPTGYTF. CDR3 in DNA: TGTGCCAGCAGTTTAGATGGCCCCACTGGCTACACCTTC.

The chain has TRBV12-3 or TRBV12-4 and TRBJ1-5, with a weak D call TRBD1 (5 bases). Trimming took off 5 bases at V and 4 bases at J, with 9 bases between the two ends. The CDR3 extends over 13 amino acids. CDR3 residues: CASSPTENQPQHF. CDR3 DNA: TGTGCCAGCAGTCCGACAGAAAATCAGCCCCAGCATTTT.